These 8 T cell receptor beta chains came from one sample sequenced in a study of blood T cell repertoires in COVID-19. This table comes from immunoSEQ multiplex PCR, and its TCRdb copy is limited to in-frame clones, with some not included. The sample lists approximately 260,000 clones, around 87% seen once, with 2.1% in the top ten. Sequenced sample: peripheral blood. All receptors derive from an older woman with COVID-19, enrolled during active disease.

The V gene is TRBV4-3, the J gene TRBJ1-1; maybe TRBD1 (5 bases). Germline CDR1 reads LGHNA; CDR2 reads YSLEER. This CDR3 spans 12 amino acids. The V end was cut by 6 bases, the J end by 10 bases, with 15 bases between. The CDR3 sequence is CASSPIQGAAFF. The CDR3 coding sequence is TGCGCCAGCAGTCCGATTCAGGGTGCAGCTTTCTTT.

This clone was detected only a few times. The chain's CDR3 is CASSQGTHGYTF. The CDR3 DNA is TGTGCCAGCAGCCAAGGGACTCACGGCTACACCTTC. The chain links TRBV3-1 (or the pseudogene TRBV3-2) to TRBJ1-2; D is uncertain. Looked up from germline, CDR1 is LGHDT and CDR2 is YNNKEL (reference sequence). The CDR3 totals 12 residues. V was clipped by 1 base and J by 8 bases, with 8 bases between them.

This chain connects TRBV7-2 to TRBJ2-7; perhaps TRBD2 as D (7 bases). The CDR3 is 15 amino acids. Germline CDR1 reads SGHTA; CDR2 reads FQGNSA. Trimming took 1 base from V and 0 from J, leaving 10 bases between them. CDR3: CASSLVGGPSYEQYF. The CDR3, as DNA: TGTGCCAGCAGCTTAGTCGGGGGGCCCTCCTACGAGCAGTACTTC.

The CDR3 DNA follows: TGTGCCAGCAGCCCAGACAGGATCTCCTATAATTCACCCCTCCACTTT. Its translation is CASSPDRISYNSPLHF. The chain carries TRBV6-6 and TRBJ1-6; D is perhaps TRBD1 (6 bases). Trimming shortened V by 6 bases and J by 0 bases, and 12 bases separated the two germline ends. This CDR3 spans 16 amino acids. Germline loops: CDR1 MNHNY, CDR2 SVGAGI (reference sequence).

V is TRBV12-3 or TRBV12-4 and J is TRBJ1-4, with no clear D. The CDR3 has 13 amino acids. V was pared by 8 bases and J by 5 bases, with 12 bases between. This CDR3 is CASSGQRNEKLFF. The CDR3 coding sequence is TGTGCCAGCTCGGGTCAGAGAAATGAAAAACTGTTTTTT.

This rearrangement joins TRBV12-3 or TRBV12-4 to TRBJ1-2; TRBD1 matches 7 bases. Trimming at V came to 4 bases and at J to 2 bases, leaving 1 base not matched to a gene. The CDR3 is 13 amino acids. The CDR3 loop is CASSSTGNYGYTF. The CDR3 DNA reads as TGTGCCAGCAGTTCGACAGGGAACTATGGCTACACCTTC.

The gene calls are TRBV3-1 (or the pseudogene TRBV3-2) and TRBJ1-4, with 8 bases lining up with TRBD1. Germline CDR1 and CDR2: LGHDT and YNNKEL (reference sequence). The V gene end was trimmed by 6 bases and the J gene end by 5 bases; junction bases not matched to a gene: 5. This CDR3 comprises 14 residues. CDR3 protein: CASSLTGENEKLFF. For the CDR3, the DNA is TGTGCCAGCAGTCTGACAGGGGAAAATGAAAAACTGTTTTTT.

The J gene is TRBJ1-2, the V gene TRBV7-2; D is ambiguous. With 0 bases removed from V and 0 bases from J, the gap between germline ends came to 8 bases. CDR3 length: 15 amino acids. Germline-derived CDR1 and CDR2 are SGHTA and FQGNSA. The CDR3 coding sequence is TGTGCCAGCAGCTTAGCCGGTGGTGCTAACTATGGCTACACCTTC. Protein product: CASSLAGGANYGYTF.